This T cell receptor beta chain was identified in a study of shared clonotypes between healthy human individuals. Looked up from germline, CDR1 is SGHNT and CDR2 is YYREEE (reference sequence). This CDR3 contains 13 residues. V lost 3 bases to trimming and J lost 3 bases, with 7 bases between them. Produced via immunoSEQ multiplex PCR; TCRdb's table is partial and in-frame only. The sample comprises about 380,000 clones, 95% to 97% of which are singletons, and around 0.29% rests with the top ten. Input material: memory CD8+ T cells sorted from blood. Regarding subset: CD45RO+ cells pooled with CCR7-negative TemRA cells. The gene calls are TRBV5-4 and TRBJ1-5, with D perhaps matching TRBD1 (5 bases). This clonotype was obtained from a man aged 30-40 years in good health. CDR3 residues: CASSWGINQPQHF. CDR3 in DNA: TGTGCCAGCAGCTGGGGGATCAATCAGCCCCAGCATTTT.